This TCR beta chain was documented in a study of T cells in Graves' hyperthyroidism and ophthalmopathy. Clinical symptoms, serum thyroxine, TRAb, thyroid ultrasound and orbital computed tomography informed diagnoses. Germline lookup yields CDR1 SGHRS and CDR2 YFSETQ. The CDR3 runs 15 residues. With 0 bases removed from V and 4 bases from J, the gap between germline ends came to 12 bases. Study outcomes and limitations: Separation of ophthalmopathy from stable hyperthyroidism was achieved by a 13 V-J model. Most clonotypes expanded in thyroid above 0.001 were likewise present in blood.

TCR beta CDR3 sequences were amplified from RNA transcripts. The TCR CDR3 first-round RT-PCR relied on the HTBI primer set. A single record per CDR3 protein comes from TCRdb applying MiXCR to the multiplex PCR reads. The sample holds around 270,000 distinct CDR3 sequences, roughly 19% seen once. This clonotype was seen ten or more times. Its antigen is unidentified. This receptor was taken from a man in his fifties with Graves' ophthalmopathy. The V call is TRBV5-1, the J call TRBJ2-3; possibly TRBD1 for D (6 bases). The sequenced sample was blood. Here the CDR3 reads CASSLGDIVADTQYF. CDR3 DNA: TGCGCCAGCAGCTTGGGGGACATTGTCGCAGATACGCAGTATTTT.